These 5 T cell receptor beta chains were sequenced from one sample in a study of cytomegalovirus exposure and HLA in healthy donors. Only in-frame clones appear in the TCRdb table, and some are missing; sequencing was by immunoSEQ multiplex PCR. This table holds about 110,000 clones, approximately 89% found once. Sequencing was carried out using PBMCs. All receptors come from a woman between 18 and 30 years old in good health and CMV-seronegative.

The CDR3 DNA sequence: TGCGCCAGCAGCTTGGGGACAGGACGGATGAACACTGAAGCTTTCTTT. It encodes CASSLGTGRMNTEAFF. V is TRBV5-1 and J is TRBJ1-1; 7 nucleotides match TRBD1. After removal of 0 bases from V and 0 bases from J, the junction contained 5 bases not matched to a gene. The CDR3 runs 16 residues. Germline V CDR1 and CDR2: SGHRS, YFSETQ.

The chain recombines TRBV7-8 with TRBJ1-1; tentatively, D is TRBD1 (6 bases). The CDR3 consists of 16 residues. The germline V and J ends were trimmed by 5 bases and 4 bases, with 20 bases remaining between them. Germline V gene lookup returns CDR1 SGHVS and CDR2 FQNEAQ. As DNA, the CDR3 is TGTGCCAGCAGCACATCGTTACAGGGTTTCGCCACTGAAGCTTTCTTT. Translating gives CASSTSLQGFATEAFF.

The chain carries TRBV19 and TRBJ1-5; D is undetermined. V was cut by 3 bases and J by 0 bases, with 18 bases left in between. Germline CDR1 LNHDA, CDR2 SQIVND (reference sequence). The CDR3 loop spans 18 amino acids. In nucleotides, the CDR3 is TGTGCCAGTAGTATGGCTGAGCGGCAGTCCTATAGCAATCAGCCCCAGCATTTT. This translates into CASSMAERQSYSNQPQHF.

The rearrangement joins TRBV19 to TRBJ2-7; a possible D gene is TRBD2 (5 bases). Trimming removed 1 base at V and 7 bases at J, with 8 bases between. The germline CDR1 and CDR2 sequences are LNHDA and SQIVND (reference sequence). The CDR3 covers 12 residues. CDR3 region: CASSIGSGEQYF. CDR3 nucleotide sequence: TGTGCCAGTAGTATAGGCTCGGGGGAGCAGTACTTC.

The chain combines TRBV28 with TRBJ1-2; TRBD1 agrees at 8 bases. Germline CDR1 MDHEN, CDR2 SYDVKM. Trimming at V came to 4 bases and at J to 2 bases, leaving 6 bases not matched to a gene. The CDR3 runs to 15 residues. The CDR3 sequence: CASSSGGRVNYGYTF. CDR3 bases: TGTGCCAGCAGTTCAGGGGGCCGGGTGAACTATGGCTACACCTTC.